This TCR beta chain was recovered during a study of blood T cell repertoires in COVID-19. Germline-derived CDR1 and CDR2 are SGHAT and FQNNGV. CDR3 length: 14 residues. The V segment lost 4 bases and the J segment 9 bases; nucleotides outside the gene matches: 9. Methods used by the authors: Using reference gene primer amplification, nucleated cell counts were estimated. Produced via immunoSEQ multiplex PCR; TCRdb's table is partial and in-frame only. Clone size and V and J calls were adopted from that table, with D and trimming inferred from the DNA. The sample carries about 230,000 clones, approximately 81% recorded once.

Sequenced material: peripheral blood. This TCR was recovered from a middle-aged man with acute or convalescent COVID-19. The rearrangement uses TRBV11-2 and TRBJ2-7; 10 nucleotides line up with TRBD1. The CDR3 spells CASSYGTGEVWQYF. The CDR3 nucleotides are TGTGCCAGCAGCTACGGGACAGGGGAAGTCTGGCAGTACTTC.